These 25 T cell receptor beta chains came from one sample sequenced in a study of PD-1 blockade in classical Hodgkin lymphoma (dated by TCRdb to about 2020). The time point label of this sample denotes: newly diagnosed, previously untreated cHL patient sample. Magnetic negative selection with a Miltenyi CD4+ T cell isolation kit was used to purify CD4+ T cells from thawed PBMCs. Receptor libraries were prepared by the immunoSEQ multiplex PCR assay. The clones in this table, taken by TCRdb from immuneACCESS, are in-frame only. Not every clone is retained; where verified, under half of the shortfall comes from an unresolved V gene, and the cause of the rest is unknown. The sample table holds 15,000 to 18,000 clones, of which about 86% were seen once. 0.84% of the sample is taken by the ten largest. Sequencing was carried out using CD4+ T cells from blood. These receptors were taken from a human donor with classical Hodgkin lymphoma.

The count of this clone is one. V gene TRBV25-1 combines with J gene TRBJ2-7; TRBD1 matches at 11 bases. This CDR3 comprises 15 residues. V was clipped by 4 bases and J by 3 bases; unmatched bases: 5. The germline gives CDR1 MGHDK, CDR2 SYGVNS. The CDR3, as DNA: TGTGCCAGCAGTGCCGCCGGGACAGGGGGCTACGAGCAGTACTTC. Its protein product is CASSAAGTGGYEQYF.

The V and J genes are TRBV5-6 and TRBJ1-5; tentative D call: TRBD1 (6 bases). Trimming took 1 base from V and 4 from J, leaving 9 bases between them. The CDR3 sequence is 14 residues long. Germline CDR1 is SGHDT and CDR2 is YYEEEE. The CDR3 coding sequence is TGTGCCAGCAGCTTGCGGGGGGCTAATCAGCCCCAGCATTTT. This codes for CASSLRGANQPQHF.

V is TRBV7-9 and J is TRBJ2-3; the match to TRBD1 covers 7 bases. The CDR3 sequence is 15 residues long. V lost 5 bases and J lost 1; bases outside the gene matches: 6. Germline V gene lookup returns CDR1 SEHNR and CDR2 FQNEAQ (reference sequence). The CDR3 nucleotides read TGTGCCAGCAGCCGGGACAGCCTTGGCACAGATACGCAGTATTTT. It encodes CASSRDSLGTDTQYF. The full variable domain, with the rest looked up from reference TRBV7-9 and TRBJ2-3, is DTGVSQNPRHKITKRGQNVTFRCDPISEHNRLYWYRQTLGQGPEFLTYFQNEAQLEKSRLLSDRFSAERPKGSFSTLEIQRTEQGDSAMYLCASSRDSLGTDTQYFGPGTRLTVL.

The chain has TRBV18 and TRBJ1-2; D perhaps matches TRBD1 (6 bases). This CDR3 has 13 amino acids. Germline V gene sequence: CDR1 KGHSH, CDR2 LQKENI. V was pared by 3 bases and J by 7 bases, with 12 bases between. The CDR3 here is CASSPVEGGGYTF. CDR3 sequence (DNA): TGTGCCAGCTCACCGGTCGAGGGGGGTGGCTACACCTTC.

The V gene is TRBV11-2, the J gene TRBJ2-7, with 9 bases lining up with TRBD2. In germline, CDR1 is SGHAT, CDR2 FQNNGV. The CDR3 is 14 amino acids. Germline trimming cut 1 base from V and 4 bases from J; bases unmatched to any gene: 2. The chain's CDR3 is CASSLVAGVYEQYF. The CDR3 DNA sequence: TGTGCCAGCAGCTTAGTAGCGGGAGTATACGAGCAGTACTTC.

The CDR3 coding sequence is TGTGCCTGGACACGGTTACTAGCGGGGAATGAGCAGTTCTTC. It codes for CAWTRLLAGNEQFF. The chain has TRBV30 and TRBJ2-1; TRBD2 matches at 10 bases. The CDR3 is made up of 14 amino acids. The V gene's germline CDR1 is GTSNPN and CDR2 SVGIG (reference sequence). After removal of 4 bases from V and 7 bases from J, the junction contained 7 bases not matched to a gene.

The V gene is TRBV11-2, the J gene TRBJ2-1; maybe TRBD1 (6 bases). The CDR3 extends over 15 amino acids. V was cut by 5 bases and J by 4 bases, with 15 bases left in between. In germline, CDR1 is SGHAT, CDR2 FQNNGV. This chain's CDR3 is CASSPRQDRYNEQFF. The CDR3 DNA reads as TGTGCCAGCAGCCCCAGACAGGATAGGTACAATGAGCAGTTCTTC. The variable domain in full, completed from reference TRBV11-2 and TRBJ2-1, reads EAGVAQSPRYKIIEKRQSVAFWCNPISGHATLYWYQQILGQGPKLLIQFQNNGVVDDSQLPKDRFSAERLKGVDSTLKIQPAKLEDSAVYLCASSPRQDRYNEQFFGPGTRLTVL.

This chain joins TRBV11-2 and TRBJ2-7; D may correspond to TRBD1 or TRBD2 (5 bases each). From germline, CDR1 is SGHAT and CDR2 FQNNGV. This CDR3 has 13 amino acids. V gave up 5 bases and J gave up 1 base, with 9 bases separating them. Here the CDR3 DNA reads TGTGCCAGCAGCCGGGACCGATCCTACGAGCAGTACTTC. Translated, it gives CASSRDRSYEQYF.

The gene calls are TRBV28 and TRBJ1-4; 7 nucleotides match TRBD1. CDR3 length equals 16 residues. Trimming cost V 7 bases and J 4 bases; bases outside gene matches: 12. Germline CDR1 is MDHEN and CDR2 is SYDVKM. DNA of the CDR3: TGTGCCAGCAAGGACAGGCCCCTCTCAGTTAATGAAAAACTGTTTTTT. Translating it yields CASKDRPLSVNEKLFF.

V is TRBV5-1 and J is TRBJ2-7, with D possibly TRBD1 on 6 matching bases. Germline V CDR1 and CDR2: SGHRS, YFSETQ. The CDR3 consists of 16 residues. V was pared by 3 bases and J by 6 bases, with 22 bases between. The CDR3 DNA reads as TGCGCCAGCAGCTCGATACCTGGGGGCGCAGGGACCGAGCAGTACTTC. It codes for CASSSIPGGAGTEQYF.

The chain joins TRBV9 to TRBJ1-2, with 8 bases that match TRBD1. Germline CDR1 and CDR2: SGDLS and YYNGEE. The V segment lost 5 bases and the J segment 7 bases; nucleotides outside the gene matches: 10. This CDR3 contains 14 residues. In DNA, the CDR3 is TGTGCCAGCAGTGTAACCCAGGGGGCGGGTGGCTACACCTTC. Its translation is CASSVTQGAGGYTF.

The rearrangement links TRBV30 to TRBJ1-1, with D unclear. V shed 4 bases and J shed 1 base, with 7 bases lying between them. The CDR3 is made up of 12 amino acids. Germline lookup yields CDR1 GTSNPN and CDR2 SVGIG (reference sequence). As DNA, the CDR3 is TGTGCCTGGAATTTCCAGAACACTGAAGCTTTCTTT. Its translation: CAWNFQNTEAFF.

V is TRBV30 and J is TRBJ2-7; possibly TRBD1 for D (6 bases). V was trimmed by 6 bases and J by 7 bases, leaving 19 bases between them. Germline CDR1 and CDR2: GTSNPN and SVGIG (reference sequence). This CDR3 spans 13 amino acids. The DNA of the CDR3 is TGTGCCTGCTCGCCCGGGACAAGTAAGGAGCAGTACTTC. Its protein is CACSPGTSKEQYF.

The CDR3 DNA sequence: TGTGCCAGCAGCCCGGGGACTAGCGGGGGACGTTTGGGCTTCGAGCAGTTCTTC. Encoded protein: CASSPGTSGGRLGFEQFF. The V call is TRBV11-3, the J call TRBJ2-1; 14 bases line up with TRBD2. The CDR3 has 18 amino acids. Germline loops: CDR1 SGHNT, CDR2 YENEEA. After removal of 5 bases from V and 10 bases from J, the junction contained 16 bases not matched to a gene.

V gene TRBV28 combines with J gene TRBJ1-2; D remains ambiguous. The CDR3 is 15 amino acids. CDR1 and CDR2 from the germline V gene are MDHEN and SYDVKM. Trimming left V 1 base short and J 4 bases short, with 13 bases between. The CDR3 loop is CASSLFVGWSYGYTF. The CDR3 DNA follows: TGTGCCAGCAGTTTATTTGTGGGTTGGTCCTATGGCTACACCTTC.

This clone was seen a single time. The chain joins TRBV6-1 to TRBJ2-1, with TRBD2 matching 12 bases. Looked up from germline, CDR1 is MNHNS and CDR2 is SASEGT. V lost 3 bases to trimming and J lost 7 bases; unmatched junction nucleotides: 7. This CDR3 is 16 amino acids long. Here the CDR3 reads CASSDPLAGGRNEQFF. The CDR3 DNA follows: TGTGCCAGCAGTGACCCTCTAGCGGGAGGGCGTAATGAGCAGTTCTTC.

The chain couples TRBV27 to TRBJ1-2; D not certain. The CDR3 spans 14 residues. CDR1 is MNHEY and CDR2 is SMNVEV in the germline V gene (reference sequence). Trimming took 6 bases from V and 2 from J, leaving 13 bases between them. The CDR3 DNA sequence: TGTGCCAGCAGAGGAAGTAGAGAGAACTATGGCTACACCTTC. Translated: CASRGSRENYGYTF.

DNA for the CDR3: TGTGCCAGCAGCTTTAAGACTAGCGGCTCCACAGATACGCAGTATTTT. This codes for CASSFKTSGSTDTQYF. V gene TRBV5-4 combines with J gene TRBJ2-3; 9 nucleotides match TRBD2. This CDR3 has 16 residues. The ends lost 2 bases at V and 2 bases at J; junction bases unmatched: 6. The germline V gene encodes CDR1 SGHNT and CDR2 YYREEE (reference sequence).

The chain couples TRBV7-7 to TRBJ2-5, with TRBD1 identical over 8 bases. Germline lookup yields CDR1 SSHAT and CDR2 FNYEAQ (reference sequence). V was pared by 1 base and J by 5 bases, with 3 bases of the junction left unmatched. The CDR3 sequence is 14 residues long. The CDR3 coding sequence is TGTGCCAGCAGCTTAGGCAGGGGGCGGGAGACCCAGTACTTC. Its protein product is CASSLGRGRETQYF.

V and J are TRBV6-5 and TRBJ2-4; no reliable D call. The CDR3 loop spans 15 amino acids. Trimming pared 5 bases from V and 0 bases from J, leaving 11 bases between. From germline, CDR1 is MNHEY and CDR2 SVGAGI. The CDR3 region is CASSPDGLAKNIQYF. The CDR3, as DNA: TGTGCCAGCAGTCCGGACGGGCTAGCCAAAAACATTCAGTACTTC.

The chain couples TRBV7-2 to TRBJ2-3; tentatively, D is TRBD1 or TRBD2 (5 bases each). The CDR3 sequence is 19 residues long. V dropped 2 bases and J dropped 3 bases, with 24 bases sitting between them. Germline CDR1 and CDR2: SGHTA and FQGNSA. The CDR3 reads CASSLKRGIRDFRTDTQYF. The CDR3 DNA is TGTGCCAGCAGCTTAAAGAGGGGTATCCGCGACTTTAGAACAGATACGCAGTATTTT.

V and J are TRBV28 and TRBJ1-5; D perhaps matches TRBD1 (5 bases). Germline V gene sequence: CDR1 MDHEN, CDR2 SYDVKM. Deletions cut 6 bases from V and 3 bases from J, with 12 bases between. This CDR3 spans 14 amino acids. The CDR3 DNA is TGTGCCAGCAGGTTAACAGGCTCCAATCAGCCCCAGCATTTT. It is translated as CASRLTGSNQPQHF.

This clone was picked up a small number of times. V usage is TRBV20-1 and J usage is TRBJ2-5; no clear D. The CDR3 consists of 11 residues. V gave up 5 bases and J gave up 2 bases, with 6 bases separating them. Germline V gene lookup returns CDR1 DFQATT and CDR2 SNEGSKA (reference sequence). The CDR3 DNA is TGCAGTGCTCAACATCAAGAGACCCAGTACTTC. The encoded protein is CSAQHQETQYF.

The CDR3 protein is CASSLGGLVSTNNEQFF. DNA for the CDR3: TGTGCCAGCAGCTTAGGGGGACTAGTAAGCACAAACAATGAGCAGTTCTTC. The chain couples TRBV7-8 to TRBJ2-1; TRBD2 matches 8 bases. V trimming: 1 base; J trimming: 5 bases; junction bases outside the gene matches: 10. CDR3 length equals 17 residues. Germline CDR1 and CDR2: SGHVS and FQNEAQ.

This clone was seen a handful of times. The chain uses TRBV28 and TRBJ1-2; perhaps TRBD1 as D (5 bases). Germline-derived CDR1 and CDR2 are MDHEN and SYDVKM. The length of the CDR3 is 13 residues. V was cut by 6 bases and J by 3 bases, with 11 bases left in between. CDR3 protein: CASSIGTYYGYTF. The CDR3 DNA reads TGTGCCAGCAGCATCGGGACTTACTATGGCTACACCTTC.